This is a list of T cell receptor beta chains from one sample in a study of blood T cell repertoires in COVID-19. The protocol was immunoSEQ multiplex PCR, while the TCRdb copy is restricted to in-frame clones and leaves out a portion. The table has some 360,000 clones, about 87% seen once. The sample comprised peripheral blood. These receptor sequences come from a woman aged 55-75 years with COVID-19, enrolled during active disease. Both conserved end residues are trimmed from each CDR3. Fields, in order: J gene, clone size, V gene, CDR3 protein. Size is stated for part of the rows, as once, few or many counts, or as a class when the clone is expanded.

TRBJ1-2 NA TRBV7-8 ASSLRDSNYGYT
TRBJ1-2 NA TRBV6-6 ASSYGGDRKDYGYT
TRBJ2-7 once TRBV6-2/TRBV6-3 ASSPGTGVYYEQY
TRBJ2-5 NA TRBV18 ASSPGRVPNVETQY
TRBJ2-3 few TRBV6-1 ASSEPRRPRGDTQY
TRBJ1-5 NA TRBV20-1 SASSSGVNQPQH
TRBJ1-1 NA TRBV6-6 ASSKRQGGQNTEAF
TRBJ1-1 NA TRBV19 ASSTGGAEAF
TRBJ1-1 NA TRBV18 ASSQRPEAF
TRBJ2-2 NA TRBV2 ASSRWGPGTGELF
TRBJ1-5 NA TRBV2 ASSESGTGINQPQH
TRBJ1-5 NA TRBV19 ASSASGRQPQH
TRBJ1-3 NA TRBV21-1 ASSKRCKPTGNTIY
TRBJ2-5 NA TRBV5-4 ASSSTSGGNFQY
TRBJ1-3 NA TRBV15 ATSSQILSGNTIY
TRBJ1-1 NA TRBV10-2 ATNGSYTEAF
TRBJ2-1 NA TRBV30 AWRALAGGYNEQF
TRBJ2-6 NA TRBV5-1 ASSKTGLSGANVLT
TRBJ2-3 NA TRBV7-3 ASSEGLGGDTQY
TRBJ2-1 NA TRBV6-6 ASGKGTGGYNEQF
TRBJ2-7 NA TRBV6-5 ASRGGIRYEQY
TRBJ2-5 NA TRBV6-5 ASRDRGRGRETQY
TRBJ2-4 once TRBV4-2 ASSQEPSGGRSNIQY
TRBJ2-2 NA TRBV19 ASSYQGQGFTGELF
TRBJ1-6 once TRBV5-6 ASSSGQFYNSPLH
TRBJ2-3 NA TRBV5-1 ASSIDRGSDTQY
TRBJ1-6 NA TRBV5-1 ASSEGQVHSPLH
TRBJ2-7 NA TRBV9 ASSVRGLAGVEQY
TRBJ1-1 NA TRBV9 ASSGPGGTEAF
TRBJ1-1 NA TRBV27 ASSFGGGYTEAF
TRBJ2-1 NA TRBV28 ASRTTDNEQF
TRBJ2-7 NA TRBV6-5 ASSTGPLLAYEQY